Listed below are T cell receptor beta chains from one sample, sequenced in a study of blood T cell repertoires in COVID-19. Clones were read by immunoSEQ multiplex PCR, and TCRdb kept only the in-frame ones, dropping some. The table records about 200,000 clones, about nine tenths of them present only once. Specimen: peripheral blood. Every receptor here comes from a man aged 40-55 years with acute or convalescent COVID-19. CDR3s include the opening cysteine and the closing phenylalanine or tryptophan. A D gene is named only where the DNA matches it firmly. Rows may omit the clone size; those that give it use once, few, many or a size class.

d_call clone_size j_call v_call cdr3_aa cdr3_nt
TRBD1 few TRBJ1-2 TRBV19 CASSTGTGRLGYGYTF TGTGCCAGTAGTACCGGGACAGGCCGACTAGGCTATGGCTACACCTTC
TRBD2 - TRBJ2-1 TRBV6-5 CASRGSGGVSYEQFF TGTGCCAGCAGGGGTAGCGGGGGGGTATCGTATGAGCAGTTCTTC
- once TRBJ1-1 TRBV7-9 CASSLSSVGGRGVF TGTGCCAGCAGCTTAAGTTCTGTTGGCGGTCGTGGAGTCTTT
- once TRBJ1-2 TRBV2 CASSGQSIFNYGYTF TGTGCCAGCAGTGGACAGTCTATCTTTAACTATGGCTACACCTTC
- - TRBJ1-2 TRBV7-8 CASSTRIGPRNYGYTF TGTGCCAGCAGCACGAGGATAGGCCCCCGAAACTATGGCTACACCTTC
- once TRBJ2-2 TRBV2 CASSDRGSGELFF TGTGCCAGCAGTGATAGAGGATCCGGGGAGCTGTTTTTT
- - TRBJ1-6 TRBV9 CASSVGGFDSPLHF TGTGCCAGCAGCGTAGGAGGGTTTGATTCACCCCTCCACTTT
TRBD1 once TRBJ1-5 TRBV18 CASSSLQGEGGQPQHF TGTGCCAGCTCATCATTACAGGGGGAAGGAGGTCAGCCCCAGCATTTT
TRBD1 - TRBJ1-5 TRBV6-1 CASIQGALQPQHF TGTGCCAGCATTCAGGGGGCCCTTCAGCCCCAGCATTTT
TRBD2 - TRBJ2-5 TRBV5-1 CASSLEAGGPGETQYF TGCGCCAGCAGCTTGGAGGCGGGGGGGCCTGGTGAGACCCAGTACTTC
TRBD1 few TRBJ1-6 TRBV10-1 CASRITGGFALKHSPLHF TGCGCCAGCAGAATAACAGGGGGCTTTGCCCTTAAACATTCACCCCTCCACTTT
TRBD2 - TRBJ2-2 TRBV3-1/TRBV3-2 CASSFGRGGHTGELFF TGTGCCAGCAGCTTCGGGCGGGGGGGCCACACCGGGGAGCTGTTTTTT
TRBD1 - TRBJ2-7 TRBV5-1 CASSSGQGTWEEQYF TGCGCCAGCAGCTCAGGACAGGGAACCTGGGAGGAGCAGTACTTC
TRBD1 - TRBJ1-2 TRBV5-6 CASSQDREGGYYGYTF TGTGCCAGCAGCCAAGACAGGGAAGGCGGGTACTATGGCTACACCTTC
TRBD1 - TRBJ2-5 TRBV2 CASQQGRGETQYF TGTGCCAGCCAACAGGGGCGAGGAGAGACCCAGTACTTC
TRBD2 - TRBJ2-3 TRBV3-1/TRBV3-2 CASHASGSTDTQYF TGTGCCTCCCACGCTAGCGGAAGCACAGATACGCAGTATTTT
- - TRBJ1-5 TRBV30 CAWSGQDNQPQHF TGTGCCTGGAGCGGACAAGACAATCAGCCCCAGCATTTT
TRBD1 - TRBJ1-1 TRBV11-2 CASSLRPTGGWVTEAFF TGTGCCAGCAGCTTACGTCCGACAGGGGGGTGGGTCACTGAAGCTTTCTTT
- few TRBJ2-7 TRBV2 CASSWTEFYEQYF TGTGCCAGCAGTTGGACAGAATTCTACGAGCAGTACTTC
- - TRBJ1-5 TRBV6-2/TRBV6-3 CASSYSSSGTTYSNQPQHF TGTGCCAGCAGTTACTCCTCCTCCGGGACAACGTATAGCAATCAGCCCCAGCATTTT
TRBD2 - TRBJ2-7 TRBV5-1 CASSSAAGTSLYEQYF TGCGCCAGCAGCTCGGCTGCCGGGACTAGCCTTTACGAGCAGTACTTC
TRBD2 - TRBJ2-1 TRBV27 CASSRTSGYNEQFF TGTGCCAGCAGCCGGACTAGCGGTTACAATGAGCAGTTCTTC
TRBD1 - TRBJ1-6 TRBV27 CASSFSNRGNSPLHF TGTGCCAGCAGTTTTTCGAACAGGGGTAATTCACCCCTCCACTTT
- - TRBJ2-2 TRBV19 CAARGGAGELFF TGTGCCGCGCGAGGGGGGGCCGGGGAGCTGTTTTTT
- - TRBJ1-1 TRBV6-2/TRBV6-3 CASSSYGVSEAFF TGTGCCAGCAGTTCATACGGAGTGTCTGAAGCTTTCTTT
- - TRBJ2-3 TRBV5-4 CASSLVVTGEAVDTQYF TGTGCCAGCAGCTTGGTTGTGACGGGGGAGGCGGTAGATACGCAGTATTTT
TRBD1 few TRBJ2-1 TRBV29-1 CSGGQGYNEQFF TGCAGCGGGGGACAGGGATACAATGAGCAGTTCTTC
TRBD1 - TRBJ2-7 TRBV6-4 CASSDSDWSVGGGYEQYF TGTGCCAGCAGTGACTCGGATTGGTCAGTAGGGGGCGGGTACGAGCAGTACTTC
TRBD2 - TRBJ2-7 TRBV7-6 CASSPGASGLNEQYF TGTGCCAGCAGCCCAGGGGCTAGCGGGCTCAACGAGCAGTACTTC
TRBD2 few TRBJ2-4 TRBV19 CASGLGRTKNIQYF TGTGCCAGTGGTCTCGGGAGGACCAAAAACATTCAGTACTTC
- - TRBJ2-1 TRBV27 CASSSRSYNEQFF TGTGCCAGCAGTTCCCGGTCCTACAATGAGCAGTTCTTC
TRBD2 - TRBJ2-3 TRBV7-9 CASSFLGLAGGRLDTQYF TGTGCCAGCAGCTTTCTCGGACTAGCGGGGGGAAGATTAGATACGCAGTATTTT
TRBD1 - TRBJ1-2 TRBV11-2 CASSPGQGSYTF TGTGCCAGCAGCCCAGGACAGGGGAGCTACACCTTC
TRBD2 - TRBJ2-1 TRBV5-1 CASSFGRVASGGIYNEQFF TGCGCCAGCAGCTTCGGAAGGGTAGCTAGCGGGGGTATCTACAATGAGCAGTTCTTC
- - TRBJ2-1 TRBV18 CASSGRNEQFF TGTGCCAGCTCGGGGAGAAATGAGCAGTTCTTC
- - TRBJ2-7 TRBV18 CASSPLGGAGNEQYF TGTGCCAGCTCACCCCTCGGCGGGGCGGGGAACGAGCAGTACTTC
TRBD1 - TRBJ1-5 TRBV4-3 CASSQDGQGGQPQHF TGCGCCAGCAGCCAAGATGGTCAGGGGGGTCAGCCCCAGCATTTT
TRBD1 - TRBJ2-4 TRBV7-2 CASSLRETGGIGDKNIQYF TGTGCCAGCAGCCTCCGGGAGACAGGGGGCATAGGGGACAAAAACATTCAGTACTTC
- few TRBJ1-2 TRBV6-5 CASSYSTGYGYTF TGTGCCAGCAGTTACTCCACGGGGTATGGCTACACCTTC
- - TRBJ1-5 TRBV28 CASSSVQPQHF TGTGCCAGCAGTTCAGTTCAGCCCCAGCATTTT
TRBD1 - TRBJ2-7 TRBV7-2 CASSLVPGGITYEQYF TGTGCCAGCAGCTTAGTACCAGGGGGTATAACCTACGAGCAGTACTTC
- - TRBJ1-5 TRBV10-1 CASKRERSNQPQHF TGCGCCAGCAAAAGAGAGCGGAGCAATCAGCCCCAGCATTTT
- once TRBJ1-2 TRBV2 CASNPSAGEGYGYTF TGTGCCAGCAATCCTTCCGCAGGGGAGGGCTATGGCTACACCTTC
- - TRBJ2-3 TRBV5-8 CASLGRGTGTDTQYF TGTGCCAGCTTAGGCCGGGGGACGGGCACAGATACGCAGTATTTT
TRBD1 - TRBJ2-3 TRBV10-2 CASRGQGWLDTQYF TGCGCCAGCAGGGGACAGGGCTGGTTAGATACGCAGTATTTT
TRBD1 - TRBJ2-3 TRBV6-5 CASSQTGVSTDTQYF TGTGCCAGCAGCCAAACAGGGGTTAGCACAGATACGCAGTATTTT
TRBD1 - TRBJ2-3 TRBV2 CASSLTGGSRSSTDTQYF TGTGCCAGCAGTCTGACAGGGGGCTCCCGCTCTAGCACAGATACGCAGTATTTT
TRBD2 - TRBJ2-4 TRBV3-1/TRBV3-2 CASSQGGGVGDIQYF TGTGCCAGCAGCCAAGGCGGGGGGGTAGGTGACATTCAGTACTTC
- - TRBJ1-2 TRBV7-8 CASSLDRVSTGYTF TGTGCCAGCAGCTTAGACCGGGTATCTACTGGCTACACCTTC
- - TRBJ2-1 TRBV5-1 CASSLDPSRYGAEQFF TGCGCCAGCAGCTTGGACCCCTCCCGCTATGGGGCTGAGCAGTTCTTC
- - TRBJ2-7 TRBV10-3 CAISEYARGYEQYF TGTGCCATCAGTGAGTACGCCAGGGGATACGAGCAGTACTTC